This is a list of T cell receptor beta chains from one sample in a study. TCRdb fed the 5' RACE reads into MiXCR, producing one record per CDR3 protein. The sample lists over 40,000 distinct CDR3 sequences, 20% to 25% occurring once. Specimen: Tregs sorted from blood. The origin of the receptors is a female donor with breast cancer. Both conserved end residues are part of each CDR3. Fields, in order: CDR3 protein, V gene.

CASSLQGSPLHF TRBV5-5
CASSLHRASYEQYF TRBV7-2
CASSEHGFGYTF TRBV6-1
CSASHQGGYGYTF TRBV20-1
CASSLFRNQPQHF TRBV27
CSVESPNSRPNTGELFF TRBV29-1
CSTTGGYLRNSPLHF TRBV20-1
CASSGDYNEQFF TRBV27
CASSYAGSLSYEQFF TRBV6-5
CASSQTSGRATGELFF TRBV4-2
CASSTPLSGRDTGELFF TRBV6-5
CASSLALAYNEQFF TRBV7-2
CASSPWGRSGYTF TRBV4-1
CASSLAIGGTGELFF TRBV7-8
CASSPGIYYDGYTF TRBV27
CASSLGVNNEQFF TRBV5-6
CASSMAGLAEYNEQFF TRBV5-6
CASSQPPGTRDRLFSKRDGYTF TRBV4-1
CASSLDSGLGGNSPLHF TRBV5-1
CSAREASGDQETQYF TRBV20-1
CSARGLAGVVWQFF TRBV20-1
CASSVTTGGSNEKLFF TRBV9
CTSSQDLGADTQYF TRBV3-1
CSARGPFYNEQFF TRBV20-1
CASSQEDGNNEKLFF TRBV4-1
CASSYGQGRNQPQHF TRBV6-6
CASRGAYEQYF TRBV6-1
CASSFRIDNEQFF TRBV5-1
CSSSSSTGGNQPQHF TRBV5-1
CASSELGQGLPPLHF TRBV6-1
CASSQGLAGYEQYF TRBV4-1
CATSRGPMSSYNEQFF TRBV15
CASSARLAGGLNIQYF TRBV25-1
CATLGMNTEAFF TRBV2
CSVRDRVSGYTF TRBV20-1
CASSFGTGAYEQYF TRBV5-6
CASSDSTLQGRNTEAFF TRBV2
CASSLNQQETQYF TRBV7-8
CASRAAGRPGNTIYF TRBV28
CASSLVLGYTEAFF TRBV7-2
CASRPGLAGGNEQFF TRBV6-2/TRBV6-3